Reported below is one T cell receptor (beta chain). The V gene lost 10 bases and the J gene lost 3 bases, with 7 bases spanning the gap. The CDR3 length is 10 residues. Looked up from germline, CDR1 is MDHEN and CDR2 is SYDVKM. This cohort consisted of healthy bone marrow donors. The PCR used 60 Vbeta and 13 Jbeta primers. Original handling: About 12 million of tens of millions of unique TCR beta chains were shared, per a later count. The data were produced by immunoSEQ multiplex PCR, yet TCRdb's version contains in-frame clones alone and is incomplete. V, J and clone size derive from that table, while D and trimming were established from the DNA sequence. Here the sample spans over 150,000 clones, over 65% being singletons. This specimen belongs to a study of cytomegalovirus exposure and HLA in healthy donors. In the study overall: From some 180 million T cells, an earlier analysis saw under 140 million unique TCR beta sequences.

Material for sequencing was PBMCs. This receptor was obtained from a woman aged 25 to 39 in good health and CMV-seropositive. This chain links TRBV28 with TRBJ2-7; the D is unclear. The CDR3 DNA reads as TGTGCCACCTCGAGCTACGAGCAGTACTTC. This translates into CATSSYEQYF.